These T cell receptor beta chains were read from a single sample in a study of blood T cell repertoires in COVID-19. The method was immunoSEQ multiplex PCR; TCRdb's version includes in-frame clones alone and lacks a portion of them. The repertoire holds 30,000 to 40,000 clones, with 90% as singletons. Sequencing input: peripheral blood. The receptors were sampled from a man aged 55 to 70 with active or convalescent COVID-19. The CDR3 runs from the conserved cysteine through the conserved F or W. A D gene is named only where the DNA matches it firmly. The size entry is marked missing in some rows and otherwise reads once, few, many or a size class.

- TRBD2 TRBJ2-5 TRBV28 CASSFGLAETQYF TGTGCCAGCAGTTTCGGACTAGCGGAGACCCAGTACTTC
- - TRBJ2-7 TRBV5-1 CASSLPSYEQYF TGCGCCAGCAGCCTTCCCTCCTACGAGCAGTACTTC
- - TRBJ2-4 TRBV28 CASSFGASSNIQYF TGTGCCAGCAGTTTTGGGGCTAGTTCGAACATTCAGTACTTC
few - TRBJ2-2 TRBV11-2 CASSTQALAGELFF TGTGCCAGCAGCACCCAAGCCCTGGCCGGGGAGCTGTTTTTT
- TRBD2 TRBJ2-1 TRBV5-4 CASSSTLLAGGPTNEQFF TGTGCCAGCAGTTCGACCCTCCTAGCGGGAGGGCCGACCAATGAGCAGTTCTTC
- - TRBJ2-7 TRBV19 CASSASEFYEQYF TGTGCCAGTAGTGCCTCAGAATTCTACGAGCAGTACTTC
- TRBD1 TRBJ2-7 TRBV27 CASSLFGTGYHEQYF TGTGCCAGCAGTTTATTCGGGACAGGGTACCACGAGCAGTACTTC
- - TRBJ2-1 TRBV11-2 CASTPRRLQNPYSYNEQFF TGTGCCAGCACCCCAAGGCGGCTGCAAAACCCTTACTCCTACAATGAGCAGTTCTTC
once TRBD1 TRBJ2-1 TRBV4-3 CASSQFGRTGDEQFF TGCGCCAGCAGCCAATTTGGTAGGACAGGGGATGAGCAGTTCTTC
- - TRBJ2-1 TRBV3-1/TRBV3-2 CASSQDLFDNEQFF TGTGCCAGCAGCCAAGATCTTTTTGACAATGAGCAGTTCTTC
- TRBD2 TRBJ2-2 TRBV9 CASSARLAGGTGELFF TGTGCCAGCAGCGCCAGACTAGCGGGAGGTACCGGGGAGCTGTTTTTT
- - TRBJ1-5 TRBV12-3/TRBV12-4 CASSPQQAQPQHF TGTGCCAGCAGTCCCCAACAGGCTCAGCCCCAGCATTTT
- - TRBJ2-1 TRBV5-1 CASSAPGFYNEQFF TGCGCCAGCAGCGCACCGGGATTTTACAATGAGCAGTTCTTC
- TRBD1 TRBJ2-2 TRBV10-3 CAAGTGLGGRVAGELFF TGTGCCGCCGGGACAGGGTTGGGCGGCCGGGTCGCCGGGGAGCTGTTTTTT
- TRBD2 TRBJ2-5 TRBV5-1 CASSSSPRLAGGEETQYF TGCGCCAGCAGCTCCTCACCCAGACTAGCGGGAGGCGAGGAGACCCAGTACTTC
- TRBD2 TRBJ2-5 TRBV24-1 CATSVGGSQTQYF TGTGCCACCAGTGTCGGCGGGAGTCAGACCCAGTACTTC
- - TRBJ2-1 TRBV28 CASSPPRWRPMYEQFF TGTGCCAGCAGTCCTCCTCGATGGAGGCCGATGTATGAGCAGTTCTTC
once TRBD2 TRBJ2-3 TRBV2 CASSERTSRTDTQYF TGTGCCAGCAGTGAACGGACTAGCCGCACAGATACGCAGTATTTT
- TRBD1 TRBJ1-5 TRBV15 CATSRGNTGQGQPQHF TGTGCCACCAGCAGAGGTAATACGGGACAGGGTCAGCCCCAGCATTTT
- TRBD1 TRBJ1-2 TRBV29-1 CSVSGPGQGYGYTF TGCAGCGTTTCGGGTCCGGGACAGGGTTATGGCTACACCTTC
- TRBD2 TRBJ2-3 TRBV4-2 CASSQGTRSPDTQYF TGTGCCAGCAGCCAGGGGACTAGATCTCCAGATACGCAGTATTTT
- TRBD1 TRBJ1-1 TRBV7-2 CASSPRTGVNTEAFF TGTGCCAGCAGCCCACGGACAGGGGTGAACACTGAAGCTTTCTTT
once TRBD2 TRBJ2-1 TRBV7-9 CASTPGGLGPLLSNEQFF TGTGCCAGCACCCCTGGGGGACTAGGGCCCCTCCTTAGCAATGAGCAGTTCTTC
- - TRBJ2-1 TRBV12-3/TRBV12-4 CASSLDFTNEQFF TGTGCCAGCAGTTTGGACTTCACCAATGAGCAGTTCTTC
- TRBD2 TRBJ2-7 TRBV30 CAWSWGSGTNEQYF TGTGCCTGGAGTTGGGGTAGCGGGACCAACGAGCAGTACTTC
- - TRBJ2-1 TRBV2 CASRGSSYNEQFF TGTGCCAGCAGGGGGAGCTCCTACAATGAGCAGTTCTTC
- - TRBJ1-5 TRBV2 CASLAEYSNQPQHF TGTGCCAGCCTGGCGGAATATAGCAATCAGCCCCAGCATTTT
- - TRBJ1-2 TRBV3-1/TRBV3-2 CASSSRALSFYGYTF TGTGCCAGCAGTTCGCGGGCTCTGTCCTTTTATGGCTACACCTTC
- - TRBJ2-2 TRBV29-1 CSVPGNRDTGELFF TGCAGCGTCCCCGGGAATCGGGACACCGGGGAGCTGTTTTTT
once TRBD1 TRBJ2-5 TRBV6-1 CASSEDGQGTGDWKTQYF TGTGCCAGCAGTGAAGACGGACAGGGTACAGGGGATTGGAAGACCCAGTACTTC
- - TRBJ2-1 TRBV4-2 CASSQEGPNEQFF TGTGCCAGCAGCCAAGAGGGGCCCAATGAGCAGTTCTTC
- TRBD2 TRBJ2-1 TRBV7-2 CASSLWASGRGFYNEQFF TGTGCCAGCAGCTTATGGGCTAGCGGGAGGGGTTTTTACAATGAGCAGTTCTTC
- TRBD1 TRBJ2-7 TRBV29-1 CSARGQSYEQYF TGCAGCGCGAGGGGGCAATCCTACGAGCAGTACTTC
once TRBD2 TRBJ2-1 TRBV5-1 CASKAALAGVGEQFF TGCGCCAGCAAAGCCGCACTAGCGGGAGTGGGTGAGCAGTTCTTC
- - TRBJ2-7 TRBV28 CASNPWRDGGGEQYF TGTGCCAGCAACCCCTGGCGGGACGGTGGCGGGGAGCAGTACTTC
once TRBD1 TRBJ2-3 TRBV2 CAIRDRALTDTQYF TGTGCCATCCGGGACAGAGCTTTAACAGATACGCAGTATTTT
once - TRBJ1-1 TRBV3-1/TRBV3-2 CASSPRGRVPTF TGTGCCAGCAGCCCCCGAGGGAGGGTTCCTACTTTT
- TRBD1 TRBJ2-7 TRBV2 CASSEALGYRGYEQYF TGTGCCAGCAGTGAAGCGCTTGGTTACAGGGGCTACGAGCAGTACTTC
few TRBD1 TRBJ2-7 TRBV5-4 CASSRTGAYEQYF TGTGCCAGCAGCCGGACAGGGGCTTACGAGCAGTACTTC
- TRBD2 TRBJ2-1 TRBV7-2 CASSLARGLAGINEQFF TGTGCCAGCAGCTTAGCGCGAGGACTAGCGGGTATAAATGAGCAGTTCTTC
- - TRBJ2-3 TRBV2 CASSPGHSTDTQYF TGTGCCAGCAGCCCGGGACACAGCACAGATACGCAGTATTTT
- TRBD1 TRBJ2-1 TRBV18 CASSPVQGAVYNEQFF TGTGCCAGCTCACCAGTACAGGGGGCAGTGTACAATGAGCAGTTCTTC
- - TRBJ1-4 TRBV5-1 CASSRGGTNEKLFF TGCGCCAGCAGCCGAGGGGGAACTAATGAAAAACTGTTTTTT
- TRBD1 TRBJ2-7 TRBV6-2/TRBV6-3 CASSYVGQGPHYEQYF TGTGCCAGCAGTTACGTGGGACAGGGGCCCCACTACGAGCAGTACTTC
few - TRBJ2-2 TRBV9 CASSVVPRAGTGELFF TGTGCCAGCAGCGTGGTCCCCAGGGCTGGCACCGGGGAGCTGTTTTTT
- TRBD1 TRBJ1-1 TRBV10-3 CAIGSTGRRAGNTEAFF TGTGCCATCGGATCGACAGGGCGTCGAGCTGGGAACACTGAAGCTTTCTTT
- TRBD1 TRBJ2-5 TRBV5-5 CASSFTGTGGETQYF TGTGCCAGCAGCTTTACCGGGACAGGGGGGGAGACCCAGTACTTC
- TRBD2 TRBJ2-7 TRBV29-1 CSVEGLAGEVDEQYF TGCAGCGTCGAGGGACTAGCGGGAGAGGTTGACGAGCAGTACTTC
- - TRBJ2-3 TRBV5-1 CASSKDGKTTSTDTQYF TGCGCCAGCAGCAAGGACGGGAAGACGACTAGCACAGATACGCAGTATTTT
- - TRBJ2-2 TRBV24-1 CATRGDRNTGELFF TGTGCCACCCGCGGGGACAGAAACACCGGGGAGCTGTTTTTT
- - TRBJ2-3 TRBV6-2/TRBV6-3 CASSQTWTDTQYF TGTGCCAGCAGCCAGACTTGGACAGATACGCAGTATTTT
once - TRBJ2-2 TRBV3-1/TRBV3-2 CASSLRIARNTGELFF TGTGCCAGCAGCCTTCGGATAGCGAGGAACACCGGGGAGCTGTTTTTT
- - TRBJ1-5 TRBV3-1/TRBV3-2 CASSPGGSTNQPQHF TGTGCCAGCAGCCCGGGGGGGTCTACAAATCAGCCCCAGCATTTT
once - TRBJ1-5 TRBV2 CASSAGLNQPQHF TGTGCCAGCAGTGCGGGTCTCAATCAGCCCCAGCATTTT
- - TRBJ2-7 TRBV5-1 CASSLMEGRSYEQYF TGCGCCAGCAGCTTAATGGAGGGCCGCTCCTACGAGCAGTACTTC